The sample holds many counts of the clone carrying this TCR beta chain. The sample's time point: sample taken at primary tumor resection. This specimen belongs to a study of spatial heterogeneity in lung cancer. The germline V and J ends were trimmed by 0 bases and 5 bases, with 7 bases remaining between them. Germline-derived CDR1 and CDR2 are SGHAT and FQNNGV. The CDR3 has 13 residues. A unique molecular identifier was attached to every TCR cDNA molecule. Via MiXCR, TCRdb re-called the 5' RACE reads, giving one row per CDR3 protein. The sample lists some 80,000 distinct CDR3 sequences, approximately 8% occurring once.

The J gene is TRBJ2-5, the V gene TRBV11-2; unclear D gene. The TCR comes from a male donor with early-stage non-small cell lung cancer. The sequences come from PBMCs, collected at surgery. CDR3 amino acids: CASSLDQVETQYF. Here the CDR3 DNA reads TGTGCCAGCAGCTTAGATCAGGTGGAGACCCAGTACTTC.